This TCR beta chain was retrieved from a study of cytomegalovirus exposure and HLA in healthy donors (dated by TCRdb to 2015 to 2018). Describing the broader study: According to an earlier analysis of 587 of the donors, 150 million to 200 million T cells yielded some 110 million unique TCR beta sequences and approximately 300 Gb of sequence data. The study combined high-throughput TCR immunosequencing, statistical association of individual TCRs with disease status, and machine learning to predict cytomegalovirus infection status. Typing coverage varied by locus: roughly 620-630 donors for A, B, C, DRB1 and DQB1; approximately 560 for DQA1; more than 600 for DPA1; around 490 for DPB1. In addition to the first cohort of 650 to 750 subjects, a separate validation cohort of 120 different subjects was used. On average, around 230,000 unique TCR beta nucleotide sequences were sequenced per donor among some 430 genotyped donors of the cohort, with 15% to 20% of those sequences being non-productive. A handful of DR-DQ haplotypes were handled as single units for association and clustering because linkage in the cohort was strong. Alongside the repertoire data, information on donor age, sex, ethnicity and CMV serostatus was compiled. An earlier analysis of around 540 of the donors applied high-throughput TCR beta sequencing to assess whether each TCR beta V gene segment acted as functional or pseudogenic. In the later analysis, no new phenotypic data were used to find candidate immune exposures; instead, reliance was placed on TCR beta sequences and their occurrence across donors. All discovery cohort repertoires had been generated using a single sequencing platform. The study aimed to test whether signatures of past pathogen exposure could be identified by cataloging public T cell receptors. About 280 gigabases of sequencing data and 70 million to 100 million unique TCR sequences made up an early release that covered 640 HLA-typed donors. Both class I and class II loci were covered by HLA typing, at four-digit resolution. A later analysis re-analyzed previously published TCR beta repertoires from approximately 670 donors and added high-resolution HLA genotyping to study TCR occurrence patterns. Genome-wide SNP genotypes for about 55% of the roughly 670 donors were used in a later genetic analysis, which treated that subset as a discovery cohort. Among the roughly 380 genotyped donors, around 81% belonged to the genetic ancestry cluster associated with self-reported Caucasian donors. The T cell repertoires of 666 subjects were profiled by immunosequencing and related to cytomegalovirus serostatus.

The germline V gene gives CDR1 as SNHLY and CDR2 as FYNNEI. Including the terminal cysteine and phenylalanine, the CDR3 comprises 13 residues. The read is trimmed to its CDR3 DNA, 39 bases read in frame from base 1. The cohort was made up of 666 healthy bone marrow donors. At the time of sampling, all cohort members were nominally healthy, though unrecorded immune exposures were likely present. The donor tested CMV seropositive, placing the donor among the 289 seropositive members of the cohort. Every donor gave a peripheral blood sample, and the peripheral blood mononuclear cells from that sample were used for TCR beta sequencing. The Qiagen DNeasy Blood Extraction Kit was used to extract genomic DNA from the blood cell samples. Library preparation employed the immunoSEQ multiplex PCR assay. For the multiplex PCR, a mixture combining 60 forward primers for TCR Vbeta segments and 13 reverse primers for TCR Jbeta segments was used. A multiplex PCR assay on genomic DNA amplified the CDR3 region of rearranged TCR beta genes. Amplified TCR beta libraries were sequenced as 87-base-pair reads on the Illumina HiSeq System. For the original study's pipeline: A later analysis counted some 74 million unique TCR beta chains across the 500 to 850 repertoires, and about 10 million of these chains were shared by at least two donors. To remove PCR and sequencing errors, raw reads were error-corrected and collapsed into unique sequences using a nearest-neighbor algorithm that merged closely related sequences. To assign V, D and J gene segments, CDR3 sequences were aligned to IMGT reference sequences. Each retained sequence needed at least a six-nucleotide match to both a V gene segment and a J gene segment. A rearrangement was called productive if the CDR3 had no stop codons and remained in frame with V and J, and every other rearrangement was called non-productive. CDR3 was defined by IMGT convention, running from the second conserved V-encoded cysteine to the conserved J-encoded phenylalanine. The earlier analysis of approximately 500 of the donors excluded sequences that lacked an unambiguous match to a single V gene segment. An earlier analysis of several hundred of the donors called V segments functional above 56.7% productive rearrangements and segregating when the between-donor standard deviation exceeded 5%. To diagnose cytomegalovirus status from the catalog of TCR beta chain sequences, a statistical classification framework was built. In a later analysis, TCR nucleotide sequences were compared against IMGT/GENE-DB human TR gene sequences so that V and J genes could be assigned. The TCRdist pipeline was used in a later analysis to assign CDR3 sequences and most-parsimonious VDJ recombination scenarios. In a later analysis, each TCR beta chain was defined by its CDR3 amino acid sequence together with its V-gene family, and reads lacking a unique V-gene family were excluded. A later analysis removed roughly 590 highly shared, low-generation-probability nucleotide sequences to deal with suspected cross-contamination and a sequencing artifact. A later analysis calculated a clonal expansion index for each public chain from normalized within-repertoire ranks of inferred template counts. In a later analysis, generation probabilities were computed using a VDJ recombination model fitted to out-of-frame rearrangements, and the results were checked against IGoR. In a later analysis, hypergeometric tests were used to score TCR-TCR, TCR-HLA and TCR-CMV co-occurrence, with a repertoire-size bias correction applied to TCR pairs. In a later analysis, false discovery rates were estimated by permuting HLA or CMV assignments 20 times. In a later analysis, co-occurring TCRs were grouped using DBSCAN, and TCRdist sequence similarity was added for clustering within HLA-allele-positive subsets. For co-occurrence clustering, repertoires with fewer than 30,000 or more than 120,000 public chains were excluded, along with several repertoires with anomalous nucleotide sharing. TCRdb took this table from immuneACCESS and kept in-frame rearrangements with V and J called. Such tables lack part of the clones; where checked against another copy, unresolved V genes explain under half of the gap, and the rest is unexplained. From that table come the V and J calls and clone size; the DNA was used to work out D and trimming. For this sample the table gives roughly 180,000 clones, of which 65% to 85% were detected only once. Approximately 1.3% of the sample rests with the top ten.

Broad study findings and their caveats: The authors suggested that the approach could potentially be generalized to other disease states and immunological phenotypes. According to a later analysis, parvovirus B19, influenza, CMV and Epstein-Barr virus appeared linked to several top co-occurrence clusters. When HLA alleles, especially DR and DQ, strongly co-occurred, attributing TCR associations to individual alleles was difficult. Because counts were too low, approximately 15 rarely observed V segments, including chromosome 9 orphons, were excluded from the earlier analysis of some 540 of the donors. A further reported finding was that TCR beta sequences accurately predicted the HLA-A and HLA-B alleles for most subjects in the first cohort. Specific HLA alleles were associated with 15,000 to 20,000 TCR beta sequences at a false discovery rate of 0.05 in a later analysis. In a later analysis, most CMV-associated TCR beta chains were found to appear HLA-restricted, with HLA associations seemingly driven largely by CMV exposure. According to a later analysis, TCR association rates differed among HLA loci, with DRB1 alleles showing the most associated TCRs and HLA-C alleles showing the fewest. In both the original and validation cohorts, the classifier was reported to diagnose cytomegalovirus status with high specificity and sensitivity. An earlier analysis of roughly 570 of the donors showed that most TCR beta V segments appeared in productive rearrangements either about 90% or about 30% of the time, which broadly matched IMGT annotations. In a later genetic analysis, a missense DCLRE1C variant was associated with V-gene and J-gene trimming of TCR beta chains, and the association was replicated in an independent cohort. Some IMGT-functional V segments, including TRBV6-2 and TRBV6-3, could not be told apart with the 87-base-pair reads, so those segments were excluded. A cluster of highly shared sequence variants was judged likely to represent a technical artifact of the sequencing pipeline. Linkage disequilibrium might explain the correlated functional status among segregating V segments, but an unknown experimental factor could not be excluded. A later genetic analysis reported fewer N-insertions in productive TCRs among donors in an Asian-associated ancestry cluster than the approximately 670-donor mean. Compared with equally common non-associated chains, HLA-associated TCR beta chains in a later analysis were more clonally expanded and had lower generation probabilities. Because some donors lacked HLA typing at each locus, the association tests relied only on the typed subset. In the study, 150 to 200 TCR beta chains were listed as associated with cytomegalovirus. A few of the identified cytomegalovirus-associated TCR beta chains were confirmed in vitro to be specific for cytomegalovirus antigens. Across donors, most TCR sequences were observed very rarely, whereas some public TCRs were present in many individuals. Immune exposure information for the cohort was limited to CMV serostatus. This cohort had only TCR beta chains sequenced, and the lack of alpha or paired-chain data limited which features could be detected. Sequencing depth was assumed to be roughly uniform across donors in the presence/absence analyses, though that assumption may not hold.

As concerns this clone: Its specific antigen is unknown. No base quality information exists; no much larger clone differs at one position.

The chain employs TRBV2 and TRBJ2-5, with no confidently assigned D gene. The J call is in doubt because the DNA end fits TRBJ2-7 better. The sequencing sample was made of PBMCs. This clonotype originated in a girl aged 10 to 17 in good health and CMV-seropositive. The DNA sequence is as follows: TGTGCCACTCGAAGACTTGGCTCCTACGAGCAGTACTTC. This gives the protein CATRRLGSYEQYF.